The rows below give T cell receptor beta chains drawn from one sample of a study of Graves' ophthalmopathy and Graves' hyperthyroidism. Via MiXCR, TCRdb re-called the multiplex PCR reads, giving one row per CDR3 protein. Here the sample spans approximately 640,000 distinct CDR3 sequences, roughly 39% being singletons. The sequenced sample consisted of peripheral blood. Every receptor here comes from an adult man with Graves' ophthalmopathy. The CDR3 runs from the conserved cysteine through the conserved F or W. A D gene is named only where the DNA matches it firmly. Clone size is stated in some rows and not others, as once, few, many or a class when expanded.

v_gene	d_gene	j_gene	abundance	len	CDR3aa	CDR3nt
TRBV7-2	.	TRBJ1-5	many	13	CASSPSGGEPQHF	TGTGCCAGCAGCCCTAGCGGGGGAGAGCCCCAGCATTTT
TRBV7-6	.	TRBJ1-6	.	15	CASSLEGRDNSPLHF	TGTGCCAGCAGCTTAGAGGGGCGCGATAATTCACCCCTCCACTTT
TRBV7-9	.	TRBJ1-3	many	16	CASSLGATGSGNTIYF	TGTGCCAGCAGCTTAGGCGCGACAGGCTCTGGAAACACCATATATTTT
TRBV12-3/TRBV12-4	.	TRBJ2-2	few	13	CASSDGPTGELFF	TGTGCCAGCAGTGACGGCCCCACCGGGGAGCTGTTTTTT
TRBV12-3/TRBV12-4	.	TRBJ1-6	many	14	CASSLSQGNSPLHF	TGTGCCAGCAGTTTAAGCCAGGGGAATTCACCCCTCCACTTT
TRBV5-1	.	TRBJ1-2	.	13	CASSWTISYGYTF	TGCGCCAGCAGTTGGACAATTTCCTATGGCTACACCTTC
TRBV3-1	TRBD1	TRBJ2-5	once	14	CASSQKGGSETQYF	TGTGCCAGCAGCCAAAAAGGGGGCTCAGAGACCCAGTACTTC
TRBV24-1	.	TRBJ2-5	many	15	CATSDPTGLQETQYF	TGTGCCACCAGTGACCCGACAGGACTACAAGAGACCCAGTACTTC
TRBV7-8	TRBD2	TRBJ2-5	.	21	CASSPTRFGTSGGDPRETQYF	TGTGCCAGCAGCCCCACCCGGTTCGGGACTAGCGGGGGGGATCCCAGAGAGACCCAGTACTTC
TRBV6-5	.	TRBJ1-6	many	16	CASSETGWTYNSPLHF	TGTGCCAGCAGTGAAACAGGGTGGACCTATAATTCACCCCTCCACTTT
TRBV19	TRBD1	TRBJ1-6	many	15	CASSIRFLGGSPLHF	TGTGCCAGTAGTATCCGGTTCTTAGGGGGCTCACCCCTCCACTTT
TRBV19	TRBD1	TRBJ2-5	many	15	CASSLQRTGGETQYF	TGTGCCAGTAGTCTACAAAGGACAGGTGGCGAGACCCAGTACTTC
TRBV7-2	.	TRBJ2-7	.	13	CASSPPAVPEQYF	TGTGCCAGCTCACCACCAGCAGTTCCCGAGCAGTACTTC
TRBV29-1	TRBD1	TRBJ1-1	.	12	CSFGDRGTEAFF	TGCAGCTTTGGGGACAGGGGCACTGAAGCTTTCTTT
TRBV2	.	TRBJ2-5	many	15	CASSDARIRQETQYF	TGTGCCAGCAGCGACGCACGTATTCGTCAAGAGACCCAGTACTTC
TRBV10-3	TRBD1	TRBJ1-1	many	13	CALRTGQNTEAFF	TGTGCCCTACGGACAGGCCAGAACACTGAAGCTTTCTTT
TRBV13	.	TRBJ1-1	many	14	CASSLGLGNTEAFF	TGTGCCAGCAGCTTAGGCCTTGGGAACACTGAAGCTTTCTTT
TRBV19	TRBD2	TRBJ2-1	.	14	CASSWASGSDEQFF	TGTGCCAGTAGTTGGGCTAGCGGGAGCGATGAGCAGTTCTTC
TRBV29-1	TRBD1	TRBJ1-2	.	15	CSASSPGQAGYGYTF	TGCAGCGCCAGCAGCCCGGGACAGGCAGGCTATGGCTACACCTTC
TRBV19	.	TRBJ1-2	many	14	CASSTKTANYGYTF	TGTGCCAGTAGTACAAAGACGGCTAACTATGGCTACACCTTC
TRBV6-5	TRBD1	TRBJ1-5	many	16	CASSYSLTGAGQPQHF	TGTGCCAGCAGTTACTCCCTTACAGGGGCAGGACAGCCCCAGCATTTT
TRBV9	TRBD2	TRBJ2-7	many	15	CASSVAGGSSYEQYF	TGTGCCAGCAGCGTAGCTGGCGGGAGCTCCTACGAGCAGTACTTC
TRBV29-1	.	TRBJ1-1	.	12	CSVAAGRTEAFF	TGCAGCGTCGCAGCGGGCCGTACTGAAGCTTTCTTT
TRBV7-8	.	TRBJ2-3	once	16	CASSLGALVATGTQYF	TGTGCCAGCAGCTTAGGTGCCTTGGTGGCTACAGGTACGCAGTATTTT
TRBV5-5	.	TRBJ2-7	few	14	CASSYDDRNYEQYF	TGTGCCAGCAGCTACGATGACAGGAACTACGAGCAGTACTTC